This T cell receptor (beta chain) is drawn from a study of early T cells in non-severe SARS-CoV-2 infection. Whole-study context: Unsorted whole-blood RNA was sequenced in bulk, leaving chains unpaired. Whole-study findings and limits: Clonotype matching in VDJdb favored anti-spike CD8 responses and did not capture private and CD4 specificities.

The TCR library protocol was used to attach unique molecular identifiers. These identifiers were attached to individual cDNA molecules. TCRdb re-analysed the 5' RACE reads in MiXCR, keeping a single row per CDR3 protein. The sample lists tens of thousands of distinct CDR3 sequences; approximately 13% were seen once. Trimming cost V 2 bases and J 9 bases; bases outside gene matches: 4. The CDR3 totals 13 residues. Germline V CDR1 and CDR2: MRHNA, SNTAGT. A note on this clonotype: Antigen unknown.

The TCR comes from an adult who was a healthcare worker with PCR-confirmed SARS-CoV-2 infection or an uninfected control (not recorded which). The rearrangement joins TRBV6-4 to TRBJ2-1; 7 nucleotides agree with TRBD2. The specimen was whole blood. CDR3 bases: TGTGCCAGCAGTGACCGGTCTAGCGGTGAGCAGTTCTTC. This translates into CASSDRSSGEQFF.